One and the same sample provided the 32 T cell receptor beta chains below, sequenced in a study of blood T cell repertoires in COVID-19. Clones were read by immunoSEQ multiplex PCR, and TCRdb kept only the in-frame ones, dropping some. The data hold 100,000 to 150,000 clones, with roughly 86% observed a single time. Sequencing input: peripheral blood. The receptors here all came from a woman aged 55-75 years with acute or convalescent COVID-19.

The CDR3 region has the DNA TGTGCCAGCAGTTCCCTGACTAGCGTGACGATGATAGAGACCCAGTACTTC. Amino acid sequence: CASSSLTSVTMIETQYF. The rearrangement links TRBV27 to TRBJ2-5, with 8 bases fitting TRBD2. This CDR3 contains 17 residues. After removal of 4 bases from V and 4 bases from J, the junction contained 14 bases not matched to a gene. Germline CDR1 MNHEY, CDR2 SMNVEV (reference sequence).

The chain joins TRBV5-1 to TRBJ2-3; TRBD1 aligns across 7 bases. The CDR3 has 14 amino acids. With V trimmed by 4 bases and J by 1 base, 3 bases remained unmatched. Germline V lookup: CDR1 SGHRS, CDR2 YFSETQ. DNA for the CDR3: TGCGCCAGCAGCCGACAGGGAGGCACAGATACGCAGTATTTT. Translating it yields CASSRQGGTDTQYF.

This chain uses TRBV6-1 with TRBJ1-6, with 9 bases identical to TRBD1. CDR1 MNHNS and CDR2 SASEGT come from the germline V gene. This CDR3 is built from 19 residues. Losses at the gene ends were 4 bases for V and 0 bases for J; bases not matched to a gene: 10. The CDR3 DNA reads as TGTGCCAGCAGTGCACACAGGGGGCGGGGGTCCTCCTATAATTCACCCCTCCACTTT. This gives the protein CASSAHRGRGSSYNSPLHF.

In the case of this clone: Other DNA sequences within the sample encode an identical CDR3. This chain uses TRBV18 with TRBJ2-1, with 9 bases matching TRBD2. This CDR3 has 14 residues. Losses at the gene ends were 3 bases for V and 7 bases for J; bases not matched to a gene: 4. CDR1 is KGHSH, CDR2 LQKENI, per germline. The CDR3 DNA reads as TGTGCCAGCTCACCTGGCGGGGGGGTGAATGAGCAGTTCTTC. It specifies CASSPGGGVNEQFF. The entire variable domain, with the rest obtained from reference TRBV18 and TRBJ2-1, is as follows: NAGVMQNPRHLVRRRGQEARLRCSPMKGHSHVYWYRQLPEEGLKFMVYLQKENIIDESGMPKERFSAEFPKEGPSILRIQQVVRGDSAAYFCASSPGGGVNEQFFGPGTRLTVL.

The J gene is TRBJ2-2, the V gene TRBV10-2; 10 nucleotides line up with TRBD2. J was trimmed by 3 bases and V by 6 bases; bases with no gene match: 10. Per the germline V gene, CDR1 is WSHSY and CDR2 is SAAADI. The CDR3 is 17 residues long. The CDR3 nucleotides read TGCGCCAGCAGAGCTAGCGGGGGCCGAGCCTACACCGGGGAGCTGTTTTTT. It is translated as CASRASGGRAYTGELFF.

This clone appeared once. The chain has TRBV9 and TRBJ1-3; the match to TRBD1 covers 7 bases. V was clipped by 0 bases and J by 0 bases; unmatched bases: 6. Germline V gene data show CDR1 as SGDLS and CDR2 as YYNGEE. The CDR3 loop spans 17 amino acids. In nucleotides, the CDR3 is TGTGCCAGCAGCGTAGGACTTACAGGGGCCTCTGGAAACACCATATATTTT. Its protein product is CASSVGLTGASGNTIYF. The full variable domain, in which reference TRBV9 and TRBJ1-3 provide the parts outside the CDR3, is DSGVTQTPKHLITATGQRVTLRCSPRSGDLSVYWYQQSLDQGLQFLIQYYNGEERAKGNILERFSAQQFPDLHSELNLSSLELGDSALYFCASSVGLTGASGNTIYFGEGSWLTVV.

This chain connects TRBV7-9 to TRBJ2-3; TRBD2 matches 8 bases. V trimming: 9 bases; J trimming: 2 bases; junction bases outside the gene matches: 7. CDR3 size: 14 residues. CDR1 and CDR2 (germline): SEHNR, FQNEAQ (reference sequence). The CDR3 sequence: CARSAGANTDTQYF. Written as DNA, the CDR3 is TGTGCCAGGTCAGCGGGAGCGAACACAGATACGCAGTATTTT. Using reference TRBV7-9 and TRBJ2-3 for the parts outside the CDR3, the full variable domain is DTGVSQNPRHKITKRGQNVTFRCDPISEHNRLYWYRQTLGQGPEFLTYFQNEAQLEKSRLLSDRFSAERPKGSFSTLEIQRTEQGDSAMYLCARSAGANTDTQYFGPGTRLTVL.

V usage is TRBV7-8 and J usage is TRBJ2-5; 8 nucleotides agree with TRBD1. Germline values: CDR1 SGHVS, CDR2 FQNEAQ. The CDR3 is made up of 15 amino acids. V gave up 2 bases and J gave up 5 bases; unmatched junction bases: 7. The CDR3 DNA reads TGTGCCAGCAGCTTACGCAGGGGGCAAGGGGAGACCCAGTACTTC. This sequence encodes CASSLRRGQGETQYF.

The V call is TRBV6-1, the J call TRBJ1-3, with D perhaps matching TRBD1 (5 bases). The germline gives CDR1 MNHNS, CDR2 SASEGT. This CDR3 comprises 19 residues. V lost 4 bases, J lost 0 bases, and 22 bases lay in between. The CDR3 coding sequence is TGTGCCAGCAGTGGGGAGAGAGGCGGGAGACAGTCCTCTGGAAACACCATATATTTT. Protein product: CASSGERGGRQSSGNTIYF.

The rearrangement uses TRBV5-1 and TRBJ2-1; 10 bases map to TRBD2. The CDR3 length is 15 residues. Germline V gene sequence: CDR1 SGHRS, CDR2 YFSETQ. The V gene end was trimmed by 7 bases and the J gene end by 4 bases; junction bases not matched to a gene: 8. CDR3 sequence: CASLYASGGYNEQFF. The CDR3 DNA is TGCGCCAGCTTGTATGCTAGCGGGGGTTACAATGAGCAGTTCTTC.

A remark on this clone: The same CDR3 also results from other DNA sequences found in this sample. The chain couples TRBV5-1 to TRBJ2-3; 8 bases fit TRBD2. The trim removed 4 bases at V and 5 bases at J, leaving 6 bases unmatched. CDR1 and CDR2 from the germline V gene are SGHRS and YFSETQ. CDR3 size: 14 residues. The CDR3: CASSRAGGGDTQYF. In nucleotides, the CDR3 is TGCGCCAGCAGCCGTGCGGGAGGCGGAGATACGCAGTATTTT.

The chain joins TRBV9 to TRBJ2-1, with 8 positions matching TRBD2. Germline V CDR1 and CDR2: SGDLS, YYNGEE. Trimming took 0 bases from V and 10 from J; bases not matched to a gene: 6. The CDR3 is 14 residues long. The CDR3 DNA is TGTGCCAGCAGCGTAGTGGGTAGCGGGAACGAGCAGTTCTTC. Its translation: CASSVVGSGNEQFF.

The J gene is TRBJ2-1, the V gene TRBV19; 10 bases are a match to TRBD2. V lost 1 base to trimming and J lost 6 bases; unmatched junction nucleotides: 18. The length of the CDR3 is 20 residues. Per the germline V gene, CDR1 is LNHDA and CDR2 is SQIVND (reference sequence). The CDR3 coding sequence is TGTGCCAGTAGTATAGCTTACCGTCTAGCGGGAGATAGACGACTCAATGAGCAGTTCTTC. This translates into CASSIAYRLAGDRRLNEQFF.

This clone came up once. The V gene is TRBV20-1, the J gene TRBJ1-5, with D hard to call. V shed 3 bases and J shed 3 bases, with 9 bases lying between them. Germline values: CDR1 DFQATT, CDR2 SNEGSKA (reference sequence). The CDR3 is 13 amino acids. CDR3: CSASIGLNQPQHF. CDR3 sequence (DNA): TGCAGTGCTAGTATAGGACTCAATCAGCCCCAGCATTTT.

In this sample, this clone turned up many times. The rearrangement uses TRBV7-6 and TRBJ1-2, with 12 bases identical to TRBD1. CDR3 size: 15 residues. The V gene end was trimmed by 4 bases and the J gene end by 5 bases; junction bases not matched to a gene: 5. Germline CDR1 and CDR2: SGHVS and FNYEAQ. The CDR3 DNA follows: TGTGCCAGCAGCTCGGGGACAGGGGGCCCTTATGGCTACACCTTC. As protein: CASSSGTGGPYGYTF.

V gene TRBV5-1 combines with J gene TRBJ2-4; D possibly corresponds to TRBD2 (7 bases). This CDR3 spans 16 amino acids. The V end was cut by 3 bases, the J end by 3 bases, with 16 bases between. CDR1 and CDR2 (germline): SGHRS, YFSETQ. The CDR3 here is CASSYRDPSGKNIQYF. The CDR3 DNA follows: TGCGCCAGCAGCTACAGGGACCCTAGCGGCAAAAACATTCAGTACTTC.

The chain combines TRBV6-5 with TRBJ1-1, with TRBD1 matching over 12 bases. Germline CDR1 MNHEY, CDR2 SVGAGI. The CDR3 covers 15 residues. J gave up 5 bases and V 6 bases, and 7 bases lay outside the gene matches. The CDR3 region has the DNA TGTGCCAGCAGCCGGGGACAGGGGGCGTTTACTGAAGCTTTCTTT. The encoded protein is CASSRGQGAFTEAFF.

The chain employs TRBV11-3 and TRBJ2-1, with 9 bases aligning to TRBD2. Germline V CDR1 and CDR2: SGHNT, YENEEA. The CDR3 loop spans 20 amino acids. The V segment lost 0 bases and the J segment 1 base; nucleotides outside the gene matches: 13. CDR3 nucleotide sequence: TGTGCCAGCAGCTTAGACTCTAGGGGGATGGGACTAGCATCCTACAATGAGCAGTTCTTC. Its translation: CASSLDSRGMGLASYNEQFF.

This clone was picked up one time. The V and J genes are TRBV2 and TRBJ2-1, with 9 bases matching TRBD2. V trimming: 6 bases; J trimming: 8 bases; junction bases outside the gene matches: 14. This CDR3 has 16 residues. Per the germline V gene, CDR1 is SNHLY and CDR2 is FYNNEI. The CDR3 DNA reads TGTGCCAGCAGAGACCCACTAGCGGGTTTTTTGGATGAGCAGTTCTTC. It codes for CASRDPLAGFLDEQFF.

The CDR3 protein is CASSFRDSNQPQHF. The CDR3 DNA reads as TGTGCCAGCAGCTTCAGGGATAGCAATCAGCCCCAGCATTTT. The genes are TRBV7-2 and TRBJ1-5, with D possibly TRBD1 on 5 matching bases. Germline CDR1 reads SGHTA; CDR2 reads FQGNSA. Between the trimmed V and J ends, which lost 3 bases and 0 bases, there was a span of 6 bases. The CDR3 is made up of 14 amino acids.

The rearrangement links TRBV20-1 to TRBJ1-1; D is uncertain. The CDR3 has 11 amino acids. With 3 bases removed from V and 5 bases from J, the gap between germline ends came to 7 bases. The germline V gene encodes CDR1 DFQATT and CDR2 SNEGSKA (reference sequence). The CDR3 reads CSARGRTEAFF. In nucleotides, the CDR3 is TGCAGTGCTAGGGGGAGGACTGAAGCTTTCTTT.

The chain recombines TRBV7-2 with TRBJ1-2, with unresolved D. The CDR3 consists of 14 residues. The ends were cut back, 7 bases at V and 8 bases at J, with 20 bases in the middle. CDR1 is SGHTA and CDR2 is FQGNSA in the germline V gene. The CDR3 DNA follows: TGTGCCAGCACCTTGGATTCGGGGATGGGGGGCTACACCTTC. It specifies CASTLDSGMGGYTF.

The CDR3 DNA reads as TGTGCCAGCACCCGACAGGGGCCCGGGGAGCTGTTTTTT. Translation gives CASTRQGPGELFF. The rearrangement links TRBV18 to TRBJ2-2; 8 bases line up with TRBD1. The germline gives CDR1 KGHSH, CDR2 LQKENI. V lost 8 bases and J lost 6; bases outside the gene matches: 5. The CDR3 sequence is 13 residues long.

CDR3 residues: CASSYALTGVTEAFF. CDR3 DNA sequence: TGCGCCAGCAGCTACGCACTCACAGGGGTCACTGAAGCTTTCTTT. V gene TRBV5-1 combines with J gene TRBJ1-1; 7 bases map to TRBD1. The length of the CDR3 is 15 residues. Germline loops: CDR1 SGHRS, CDR2 YFSETQ. Unmatched junction bases numbered 9, after V lost 3 bases and J lost 4 bases.

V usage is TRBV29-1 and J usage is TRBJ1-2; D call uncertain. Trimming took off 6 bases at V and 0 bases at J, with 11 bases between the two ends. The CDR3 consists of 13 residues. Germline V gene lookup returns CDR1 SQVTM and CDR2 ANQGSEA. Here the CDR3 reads CSVSTLANYGYTF. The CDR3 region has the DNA TGCAGCGTCTCGACGCTAGCTAACTATGGCTACACCTTC. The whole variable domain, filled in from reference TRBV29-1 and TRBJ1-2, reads SAVISQKPSRDICQRGTSLTIQCQVDSQVTMMFWYRQQPGQSLTLIATANQGSEATYESGFVIDKFPISRPNLTFSTLTVSNMSPEDSSIYLCSVSTLANYGYTFGSGTRLTVV.

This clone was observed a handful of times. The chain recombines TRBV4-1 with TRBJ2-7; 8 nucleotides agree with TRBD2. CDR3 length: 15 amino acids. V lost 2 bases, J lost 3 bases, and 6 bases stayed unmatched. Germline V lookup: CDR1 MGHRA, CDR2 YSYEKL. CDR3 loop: CASSQLFSGSYEQYV. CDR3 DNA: TGCGCCAGCAGCCAATTGTTCAGCGGGAGCTACGAGCAGTACGTC.

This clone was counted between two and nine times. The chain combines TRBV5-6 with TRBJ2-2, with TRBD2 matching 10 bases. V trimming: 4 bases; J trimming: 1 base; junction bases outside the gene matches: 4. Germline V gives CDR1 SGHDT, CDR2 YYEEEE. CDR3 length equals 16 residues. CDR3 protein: CASSPWTSGNTGELFF. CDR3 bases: TGTGCCAGCAGCCCCTGGACTAGCGGGAACACCGGGGAGCTGTTTTTT.

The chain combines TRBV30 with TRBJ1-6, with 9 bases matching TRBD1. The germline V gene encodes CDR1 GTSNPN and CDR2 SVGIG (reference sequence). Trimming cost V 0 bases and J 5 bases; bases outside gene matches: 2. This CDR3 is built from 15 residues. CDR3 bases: TGTGCCTGGAGTGTATGGACAGGGGATAATTCACCCCTCCACTTT. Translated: CAWSVWTGDNSPLHF. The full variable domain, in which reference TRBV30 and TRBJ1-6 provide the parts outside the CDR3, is SQTIHQWPATLVQPVGSPLSLECTVEGTSNPNLYWYRQAAGRGLQLLFYSVGIGQISSEVPQNLSASRPQDRQFILSSKKLLLSDSGFYLCAWSVWTGDNSPLHFGNGTRLTVT.

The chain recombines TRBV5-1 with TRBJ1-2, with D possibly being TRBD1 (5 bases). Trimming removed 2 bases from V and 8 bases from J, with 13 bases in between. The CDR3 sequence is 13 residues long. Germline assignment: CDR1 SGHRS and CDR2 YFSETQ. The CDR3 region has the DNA TGCGCCAGCAGCTTTGGGGAGGGACGCGGCTACACCTTC. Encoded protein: CASSFGEGRGYTF. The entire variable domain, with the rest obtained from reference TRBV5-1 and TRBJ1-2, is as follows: KAGVTQTPRYLIKTRGQQVTLSCSPISGHRSVSWYQQTPGQGLQFLFEYFSETQRNKGNFPGRFSGRQFSNSRSEMNVSTLELGDSALYLCASSFGEGRGYTFGSGTRLTVV.

CDR3 sequence (DNA): TGTGCCTGGACCTCGGGACAGTTGCTTACGCAGTATTTT. It yields the protein CAWTSGQLLTQYF. The J gene is TRBJ2-3, the V gene TRBV30; 7 positions agree with TRBD1. J was trimmed by 8 bases and V by 4 bases; bases with no gene match: 9. CDR3 length equals 13 residues. Germline V gene lookup returns CDR1 GTSNPN and CDR2 SVGIG (reference sequence).

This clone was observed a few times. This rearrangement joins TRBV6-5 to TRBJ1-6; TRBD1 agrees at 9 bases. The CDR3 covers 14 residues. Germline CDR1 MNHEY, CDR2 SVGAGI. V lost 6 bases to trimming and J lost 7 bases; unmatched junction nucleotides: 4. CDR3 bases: TGTGCCAGCAGAGCACAGGGGGCGAATTCACCCCTCCACTTT. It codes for CASRAQGANSPLHF.

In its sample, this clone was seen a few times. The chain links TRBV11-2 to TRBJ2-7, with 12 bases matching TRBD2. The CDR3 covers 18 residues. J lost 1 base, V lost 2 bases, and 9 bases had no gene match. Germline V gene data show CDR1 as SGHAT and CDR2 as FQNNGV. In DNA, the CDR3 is TGTGCCAGCAGCTTAACGATCGCACTAGCGGGAGGTTCCTACGAGCAGTACTTC. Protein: CASSLTIALAGGSYEQYF.